The clone carrying this TCR beta chain was observed a single time. The data were taken from a study of blood T cell repertoires in COVID-19. Measured with immunoSEQ multiplex PCR; TCRdb has only the in-frame clones, and not every one. This table has more than 45,000 clones, over 80% appearing once. Looked up from germline, CDR1 is SNHLY and CDR2 is FYNNEI. The length of the CDR3 is 13 residues. After removal of 8 bases from V and 3 bases from J, the junction contained 6 bases not matched to a gene. Sample: peripheral blood. The origin of this receptor is a woman aged 55-69 years with acute or convalescent COVID-19. The chain joins TRBV2 to TRBJ1-2, with 7 bases identical to TRBD1. CDR3 DNA sequence: TGTGCCAGCCTTAGGGGGACAGACTATGGCTACACCTTC. Translating gives CASLRGTDYGYTF.